One and the same sample provided the 28 T cell receptor beta chains below, sequenced in a study of hypomethylating agent response in myelodysplastic syndrome. Measured with immunoSEQ multiplex PCR; TCRdb has only the in-frame clones, and not every one. The table includes several thousand clones, about 86% detected once. Sample: bone marrow, taken before or after starting hypomethylating agent treatment for myelodysplastic syndrome (not recorded which). Receptors originate from a human donor with myelodysplastic syndrome.

This clone was seen a few times. The rearrangement joins TRBV27 to TRBJ1-5; 8 bases match TRBD1. The CDR3 has 13 amino acids. The J segment lost 5 bases and the V segment lost 5 bases, leaving 2 bases of the junction unmatched. Germline-derived CDR1 and CDR2 are MNHEY and SMNVEV (reference sequence). CDR3 amino acids: CASSDRGYQPQHF. CDR3 sequence (DNA): TGTGCCAGCAGTGACAGGGGTTATCAGCCCCAGCATTTT.

This clone was detected once. The V call is TRBV7-2, the J call TRBJ2-7, with 8 bases lining up with TRBD2. The length of the CDR3 is 18 residues. V trimming: 1 base; J trimming: 0 bases; junction bases outside the gene matches: 11. Per germline, CDR1 SGHTA and CDR2 FQGNSA. CDR3 sequence: CASSLGIGRGLGSYEQYF. CDR3 DNA sequence: TGTGCCAGCAGCTTAGGGATCGGACGGGGACTAGGCTCCTACGAGCAGTACTTC.

The CDR3 sequence is CASSEVSGGAGSHEQYF. The DNA for the CDR3 is TGTGCCAGCAGTGAAGTCAGCGGGGGGGCAGGGTCCCACGAGCAGTACTTC. The chain employs TRBV2 and TRBJ2-7; 10 nucleotides align to TRBD2. V was pared by 1 base and J by 5 bases, with 11 bases of the junction left unmatched. Germline CDR1 and CDR2: SNHLY and FYNNEI. This CDR3 is built from 17 residues.

This rearrangement joins TRBV11-2 to TRBJ2-1; TRBD1 might be the D (6 bases). Germline V gene sequence: CDR1 SGHAT, CDR2 FQNNGV. This CDR3 has 15 residues. Trimming removed 4 bases at V and 4 bases at J, with 14 bases between. DNA of the CDR3: TGTGCCAGCAGCTCGGGGCACCAGGGGTACAATGAGCAGTTCTTC. The encoded protein is CASSSGHQGYNEQFF.

The V call is TRBV9, the J call TRBJ1-2; 10 bases are shared with TRBD1. The CDR3 runs to 16 residues. Unmatched junction bases numbered 13, after V lost 4 bases and J lost 7 bases. From germline, CDR1 is SGDLS and CDR2 YYNGEE. The CDR3 DNA is TGTGCCAGCAGCCCGGGACAGGGGCGTTTCGTGGTTGGCTACACCTTC. As protein: CASSPGQGRFVVGYTF.

The rearrangement uses TRBV27 and TRBJ1-1; a possible D gene is TRBD1 (6 bases). V gave up 3 bases and J gave up 0 bases, with 14 bases separating them. This CDR3 spans 16 amino acids. Germline-derived CDR1 and CDR2 are MNHEY and SMNVEV (reference sequence). CDR3 nucleotides: TGTGCCAGCAGTTTCCAGGGGATGCCTATGAACACTGAAGCTTTCTTT. This encodes CASSFQGMPMNTEAFF.

The CDR3 is CASRQTPGLVDTQYF. The CDR3 coding sequence is TGTGCCAGCAGGCAAACCCCGGGACTAGTGGATACGCAGTATTTT. The chain has TRBV2 and TRBJ2-3, with 8 positions matching TRBD2. Germline V gene lookup returns CDR1 SNHLY and CDR2 FYNNEI. Trimming cost V 6 bases and J 6 bases; bases outside gene matches: 11. CDR3 length: 15 amino acids.

In its sample, this clone was seen once. One junction end disagrees with the germline gene, perhaps due to a read error. The rearrangement links TRBV6-5 to TRBJ1-5; a possible D gene is TRBD1 (5 bases). The germline CDR1 and CDR2 sequences are MNHEY and SVGAGI. The CDR3 length is 14 residues. CDR3 sequence reads: CASSYSRADQSQHF. In DNA form, the CDR3 reads TGTGCCAGCAGTTACAGCAGGGCGGATCAGTCCCAGCATTTT.

As DNA, the CDR3 is TGTGCCAGCAGCGTAGTCGGACAGCCGAACACTGAAGCTTTCTTT. This encodes CASSVVGQPNTEAFF. This chain joins TRBV9 and TRBJ1-1, with D perhaps matching TRBD1 (6 bases). CDR3 length equals 15 residues. Trimming cost V 0 bases and J 1 base, with 10 bases left between them. Per the germline V gene, CDR1 is SGDLS and CDR2 is YYNGEE.

J is TRBJ2-1 and V is TRBV29-1; 9 positions agree with TRBD1. This CDR3 is built from 16 residues. Germline CDR1 and CDR2: SQVTM and ANQGSEA. The trim removed 5 bases at V and 0 bases at J, leaving 8 bases unmatched. The CDR3 DNA reads TGCAGCGTTCCCGGGACAGGGCCCCCCTCCTACAATGAGCAGTTCTTC. This codes for CSVPGTGPPSYNEQFF.

The rearrangement links TRBV14 to TRBJ2-7, with TRBD1 matching 8 bases. This CDR3 contains 16 residues. With 0 bases clipped from V and 2 bases from J, the junction kept 6 bases outside the gene matches. Germline V gives CDR1 SGHDN, CDR2 FVKESK. CDR3: CASSQDGGQAPYEQYF. The CDR3 coding sequence is TGTGCCAGCAGCCAAGATGGGGGACAGGCCCCCTACGAGCAGTACTTC.

The rearrangement uses TRBV9 and TRBJ1-4, with 8 bases that match TRBD1. With 4 bases clipped from V and 7 bases from J, the junction kept 9 bases outside the gene matches. The V gene's germline CDR1 is SGDLS and CDR2 YYNGEE. CDR3 size: 15 residues. The CDR3 sequence is CASSPYRGLSEKLFF. In DNA form, the CDR3 reads TGTGCCAGCAGCCCTTACAGGGGGTTGAGTGAAAAACTGTTTTTT. Using reference TRBV9 and TRBJ1-4 for the parts outside the CDR3, the full variable domain is DSGVTQTPKHLITATGQRVTLRCSPRSGDLSVYWYQQSLDQGLQFLIQYYNGEERAKGNILERFSAQQFPDLHSELNLSSLELGDSALYFCASSPYRGLSEKLFFGSGTQLSVL.

The V call is TRBV2, the J call TRBJ2-5; D may correspond to TRBD1 or TRBD2 (6 bases each). The CDR3 is 15 amino acids. Per germline, CDR1 SNHLY and CDR2 FYNNEI. With 7 bases removed from V and 4 bases from J, the gap between germline ends came to 19 bases. The CDR3 DNA is TGTGCCAGCATTGCTTCTGGGGGGCGCCTAGAGACCCAGTACTTC. Residues: CASIASGGRLETQYF.

DNA for the CDR3: TGTGCCAGTACCACCCGGGGAAGCAATCAGCCCCAGCATTTT. It codes for CASTTRGSNQPQHF. The chain carries TRBV19 and TRBJ1-5; D call uncertain. The V and J ends lost 7 bases and 1 base respectively, with 11 bases between them. CDR1 LNHDA and CDR2 SQIVND come from the germline V gene (reference sequence). The CDR3 covers 14 residues.

The chain joins TRBV9 to TRBJ2-1; 9 bases agree with TRBD1. V was pared by 0 bases and J by 8 bases, with 6 bases of the junction left unmatched. This CDR3 spans 15 amino acids. Germline V CDR1 and CDR2: SGDLS, YYNGEE. The CDR3 coding sequence is TGTGCCAGCAGCGTAGGAGGACAGGGGTTCGATGAGCAGTTCTTC. Amino acids: CASSVGGQGFDEQFF.

The chain is built from TRBV7-2 and TRBJ1-1, with D perhaps TRBD1 (5 bases). The CDR3 loop spans 17 amino acids. V lost 5 bases, J lost 1 base, and 20 bases lay in between. Germline values: CDR1 SGHTA, CDR2 FQGNSA. This chain's CDR3 is CASSPLRLRGRNTEAFF. The CDR3 DNA reads TGTGCCAGCAGCCCATTAAGGCTTCGGGGACGGAACACTGAAGCTTTCTTT. Combining the CDR3 with reference TRBV7-2 and TRBJ1-1 gives the whole variable domain GAGVSQSPSNKVTEKGKDVELRCDPISGHTALYWYRQSLGQGLEFLIYFQGNSAPDKSGLPSDRFSAERTGGSVSTLTIQRTQQEDSAVYLCASSPLRLRGRNTEAFFGQGTRLTVV.

This rearrangement joins TRBV2 to TRBJ1-1, with 10 bases aligning to TRBD1. CDR3 length equals 14 residues. Trimming cost V 3 bases and J 5 bases; bases outside gene matches: 3. Germline loops: CDR1 SNHLY, CDR2 FYNNEI. As DNA, the CDR3 is TGTGCCAGCAGTGAGGGACAGGGGAAGACTGAAGCTTTCTTT. Protein sequence: CASSEGQGKTEAFF.

The V gene is TRBV7-6, the J gene TRBJ2-7; 8 bases fit TRBD1. CDR1 is SGHVS and CDR2 is FNYEAQ in the germline V gene. Trimming removed 2 bases from V and 5 bases from J; junction bases left unmatched: 5. This CDR3 is 14 amino acids long. The CDR3 loop reads CASSLRTGRDEQYF. CDR3 nucleotides: TGTGCCAGCAGCTTAAGGACAGGGCGCGACGAGCAGTACTTC.

The chain uses TRBV4-3 and TRBJ2-1, with 8 bases identical to TRBD2. The CDR3 sequence is 17 residues long. From germline, CDR1 is LGHNA and CDR2 YSLEER. V shed 4 bases and J 1 base; nucleotides not matched to a gene: 9. CDR3 protein: CASSRNRAGDSYNEQFF. The CDR3, as DNA: TGCGCCAGCAGCCGAAACCGAGCGGGGGATTCCTACAATGAGCAGTTCTTC.

This chain joins TRBV5-1 and TRBJ2-1; 10 bases align to TRBD2. Trimming removed 4 bases from V and 1 base from J; junction bases left unmatched: 8. This CDR3 contains 17 residues. Germline CDR1 reads SGHRS; CDR2 reads YFSETQ. CDR3 DNA sequence: TGCGCCAGCAGCAGGGAAGCGGGGGGGCGATCCTACAATGAGCAGTTCTTC. This sequence encodes CASSREAGGRSYNEQFF.

As concerns this clone: At one end, the junction sequence differs from germline, possibly due to a read error. Other DNA sequences in this sample translate to the same CDR3. V usage is TRBV7-9 and J usage is TRBJ1-4; no reliable D call. The CDR3 loop spans 12 amino acids. In germline, CDR1 is SEHNR, CDR2 FQNEAQ (reference sequence). The CDR3 region is CASSLVFEKLFF. CDR3 DNA: TGCGCCAGCAGCTTAGTTTTTGAAAAACTGTTTTTT.

This chain joins TRBV12-5 and TRBJ2-3; 11 nucleotides line up with TRBD1. The V gene end was trimmed by 1 base and the J gene end by 5 bases; junction bases not matched to a gene: 2. This CDR3 has 15 residues. The germline gives CDR1 LGHNT, CDR2 FRNRAP. CDR3 sequence (DNA): TGTGCTAGTGGTTTGGGGACAGGGGGCAGAGATACGCAGTATTTT. This encodes CASGLGTGGRDTQYF.

CDR3 loop: CASSTRRYETQYF. The CDR3 DNA sequence: TGTGCCAGCAGCACCAGGAGGTATGAGACCCAGTACTTC. The genes are TRBV7-2 and TRBJ2-5, with D perhaps matching TRBD2 (5 bases). Deletions cut 5 bases from V and 5 bases from J, with 12 bases between. The CDR3 has 13 amino acids. Germline CDR1 is SGHTA and CDR2 is FQGNSA. Full variable domain (rest looked up from reference TRBV7-2 and TRBJ2-5): GAGVSQSPSNKVTEKGKDVELRCDPISGHTALYWYRQSLGQGLEFLIYFQGNSAPDKSGLPSDRFSAERTGGSVSTLTIQRTQQEDSAVYLCASSTRRYETQYFGPGTRLLVL.

The chain uses TRBV2 and TRBJ2-5; D remains unclear. V was cut by 3 bases and J by 4 bases, with 9 bases left in between. The germline V gene has CDR1 SNHLY and CDR2 FYNNEI. There are 13 residues in the CDR3. The CDR3 DNA is TGTGCCAGCAGTGATAGAAGCGTAGAGACCCAGTACTTC. This translates into CASSDRSVETQYF.

This chain uses TRBV7-9 with TRBJ1-4; D gene uncertain. From germline, CDR1 is SEHNR and CDR2 FQNEAQ (reference sequence). The CDR3 totals 15 residues. Trimming pared 5 bases from V and 7 bases from J, leaving 17 bases between. The CDR3 bases are TGTGCCAGCAGCCCCCGTGCAGCCCAGACTGAAAAACTGTTTTTT. Translation gives CASSPRAAQTEKLFF.

This clone appeared once. The chain is built from TRBV9 and TRBJ2-7, with D possibly being TRBD1 (6 bases). Trimming left V 3 bases short and J 3 bases short, with 7 bases between. The CDR3 sequence is 12 residues long. Germline lookup yields CDR1 SGDLS and CDR2 YYNGEE. The CDR3 protein is CASSGGGYEQYF. The CDR3, as DNA: TGTGCCAGCAGCGGAGGGGGCTACGAGCAGTACTTC.

This clone was seen only a few times. J is TRBJ1-5 and V is TRBV27, with TRBD1 matching over 8 bases. With 7 bases clipped from V and 2 bases from J, the junction kept 4 bases outside the gene matches. The CDR3 extends over 14 amino acids. Germline CDR1 is MNHEY and CDR2 is SMNVEV (reference sequence). DNA of the CDR3: TGTGCCAGCAAAACAGGGGGAGGCAATCAGCCCCAGCATTTT. Protein product: CASKTGGGNQPQHF.

The rearrangement uses TRBV19 and TRBJ2-1; no clear D gene. Trimming shortened V by 3 bases and J by 7 bases, and 25 bases separated the two germline ends. CDR1 LNHDA and CDR2 SQIVND come from the germline V gene (reference sequence). CDR3 length: 18 amino acids. The CDR3 spells CASSIIRVELDTWNEQFF. CDR3 sequence (DNA): TGTGCCAGTAGTATTATACGGGTTGAGCTAGACACATGGAATGAGCAGTTCTTC.